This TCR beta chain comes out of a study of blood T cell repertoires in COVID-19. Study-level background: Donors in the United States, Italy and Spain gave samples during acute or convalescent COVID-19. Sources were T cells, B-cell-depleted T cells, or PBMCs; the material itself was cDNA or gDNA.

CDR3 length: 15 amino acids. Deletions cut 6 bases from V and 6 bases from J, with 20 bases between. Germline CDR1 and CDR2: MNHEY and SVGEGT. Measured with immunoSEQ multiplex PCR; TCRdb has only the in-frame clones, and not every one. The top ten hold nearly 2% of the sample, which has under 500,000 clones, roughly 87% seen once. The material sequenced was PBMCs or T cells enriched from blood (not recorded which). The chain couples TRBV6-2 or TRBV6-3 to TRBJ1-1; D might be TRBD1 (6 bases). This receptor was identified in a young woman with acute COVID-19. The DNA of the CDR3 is TGTGCCAGCAGCACCTTAGACAGGCAGTACGCTGAAGCTTTCTTT. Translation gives CASSTLDRQYAEAFF.